The next 28 T cell receptor beta chains were all read from a single sample in a study of blood T cell repertoires in COVID-19. The data were produced by immunoSEQ multiplex PCR, yet TCRdb's version contains in-frame clones alone and is incomplete. Of more than 130,000 clones listed, approximately 80% are singletons. Sequenced material: peripheral blood. These receptors came from a woman older than 75 in a cohort sampled during active or convalescent COVID-19.

This CDR3 is CASSLAPGGRAFF. The CDR3 nucleotides read TGTGCCAGCAGTTTAGCGCCGGGGGGCCGCGCTTTCTTT. The V gene is TRBV12-3 or TRBV12-4, the J gene TRBJ1-1; D perhaps matches TRBD1 (6 bases). The CDR3 is made up of 13 amino acids. Trimming removed 0 bases at V and 11 bases at J, with 13 bases between.

This chain joins TRBV12-3 or TRBV12-4 and TRBJ2-3; maybe TRBD1 (5 bases). The CDR3 has 13 residues. V lost 3 bases and J 6 bases, leaving 10 bases between the germline ends. The CDR3 loop reads CASSFRVPDTQYF. The CDR3, as DNA: TGTGCCAGCAGTTTCAGGGTTCCTGATACGCAGTATTTT.

V is TRBV19 and J is TRBJ2-7, with TRBD2 identical over 10 bases. The CDR3 sequence is 19 residues long. Germline CDR1 reads LNHDA; CDR2 reads SQIVND (reference sequence). Germline trimming cut 9 bases from V and 3 bases from J; bases unmatched to any gene: 23. CDR3 residues: CARSTTGTSATITFYEQYV. In nucleotides, the CDR3 is TGTGCCAGATCCACCACCGGGACTAGCGCTACCATAACCTTCTACGAGCAGTACGTC.

This clone was seen only once. The identical CDR3 is also encoded by other nucleotide sequences in the sample. The chain recombines TRBV7-2 with TRBJ2-5; 14 bases fit TRBD2. Germline V gene sequence: CDR1 SGHTA, CDR2 FQGNSA. The ends lost 1 base at V and 2 bases at J; junction bases unmatched: 3. This CDR3 is 17 amino acids long. The CDR3 here is CASSLGLAGGPQETQYF. The CDR3 DNA reads as TGTGCCAGCAGCTTAGGACTAGCGGGGGGGCCTCAAGAGACCCAGTACTTC.

The chain recombines TRBV6-1 with TRBJ1-3; possible D gene TRBD1, 6 bases. CDR1 MNHNS and CDR2 SASEGT come from the germline V gene. V was shortened by 3 bases and J by 2 bases, with 14 bases between the two germline ends. The CDR3 spans 16 residues. CDR3 coding DNA: TGTGCCAGCAGTGATTGGGGGCCTGGTACTGGAAACACCATATATTTT. Amino acid sequence: CASSDWGPGTGNTIYF.

The V call is TRBV7-2, the J call TRBJ1-2, with TRBD1 matching 9 bases. This CDR3 spans 16 amino acids. Germline loops: CDR1 SGHTA, CDR2 FQGNSA. With V trimmed by 2 bases and J by 4 bases, 8 bases remained unmatched. The CDR3 coding sequence is TGTGCCAGCAGCTTACGCCCGGGACAGGGAGGCTATGGCTACACCTTC. Translating it yields CASSLRPGQGGYGYTF.

V usage is TRBV12-3 or TRBV12-4 and J usage is TRBJ1-1, with D unresolved. This CDR3 comprises 13 residues. Trimming left V 7 bases short and J 5 bases short, with 14 bases between. As DNA, the CDR3 is TGTGCCAGCACCCTAGTTAGTGGGACTGAAGCTTTCTTT. Residues: CASTLVSGTEAFF.

The CDR3 region is CSVRGEGTGSPLHF. The CDR3 region has the DNA TGCAGCGTACGGGGGGAGGGAACTGGTTCACCCCTCCACTTT. The chain joins TRBV29-1 to TRBJ1-6; possibly TRBD1 for D (5 bases). CDR1 and CDR2 from the germline V gene are SQVTM and ANQGSEA. The CDR3 totals 14 residues. V dropped 6 bases and J dropped 9 bases, with 18 bases sitting between them.

A single count supports this clone. V and J are TRBV6-5 and TRBJ1-2; 9 bases match TRBD1. The germline V gene encodes CDR1 MNHEY and CDR2 SVGAGI. This CDR3 is 14 amino acids long. V was pared by 6 bases and J by 7 bases, with 9 bases of the junction left unmatched. The CDR3 coding sequence is TGTGCCAGCAGACGGACAGGGGAAGGTCGTGGCTACACCTTC. Its translation: CASRRTGEGRGYTF.

The chain links TRBV9 to TRBJ1-1; TRBD1 agrees at 10 bases. J was trimmed by 4 bases and V by 3 bases; bases with no gene match: 6. Germline lookup yields CDR1 SGDLS and CDR2 YYNGEE. The CDR3 is 15 residues long. Here the CDR3 reads CASSARQGAVTEAFF. CDR3 sequence (DNA): TGTGCCAGCAGCGCTAGACAGGGGGCGGTCACTGAAGCTTTCTTT.

This clone appeared a single time. The V and J genes are TRBV10-3 and TRBJ2-7; 9 bases map to TRBD1. CDR1 and CDR2 (germline): ENHRY, SYGVKD. This CDR3 is built from 16 residues. V shed 3 bases, J shed 2 bases, and the junction held 8 bases outside the gene matches. The CDR3 bases are TGTGCCATCAGTGAAACCGCCGGGACAGGGACCTACGAGCAGTACGTC. Amino acids: CAISETAGTGTYEQYV.

The chain couples TRBV7-9 to TRBJ1-3, with D hard to call. With 4 bases removed from V and 0 bases from J, the gap between germline ends came to 7 bases. Germline V lookup: CDR1 SEHNR, CDR2 FQNEAQ (reference sequence). The CDR3 totals 14 residues. DNA for the CDR3: TGTGCCAGCAGCTCGCGAGTCTCTGGAAACACCATATATTTT. Protein: CASSSRVSGNTIYF. The entire variable domain, with the rest obtained from reference TRBV7-9 and TRBJ1-3, is as follows: DTGVSQNPRHKITKRGQNVTFRCDPISEHNRLYWYRQTLGQGPEFLTYFQNEAQLEKSRLLSDRFSAERPKGSFSTLEIQRTEQGDSAMYLCASSSRVSGNTIYFGEGSWLTVV.

This clone was observed a single time. V is TRBV19 and J is TRBJ1-2; 11 nucleotides align to TRBD1. CDR3 length: 19 amino acids. Germline CDR1 reads LNHDA; CDR2 reads SQIVND (reference sequence). V trimming: 10 bases; J trimming: 4 bases; junction bases outside the gene matches: 23. The CDR3: CATQSPAGQGDFGGYGYTF. Here the CDR3 DNA reads TGTGCCACACAATCTCCTGCGGGACAGGGGGATTTTGGGGGCTATGGCTACACCTTC.

This clone was picked up one time. The J gene is TRBJ1-1, the V gene TRBV29-1, with TRBD1 matching 7 bases. Germline V gives CDR1 SQVTM, CDR2 ANQGSEA. This CDR3 contains 14 residues. The V and J ends lost 6 bases and 0 bases, in that order; junction bases with no gene match: 7. The chain's CDR3 is CSVTGARMNTEAFF. CDR3 nucleotide sequence: TGCAGCGTAACAGGGGCAAGGATGAACACTGAAGCTTTCTTT.

The J gene is TRBJ1-1, the V gene TRBV29-1, with D possibly TRBD1 on 5 matching bases. This CDR3 spans 14 amino acids. Germline V gene data show CDR1 as SQVTM and CDR2 as ANQGSEA. Trimming removed 6 bases from V and 0 bases from J, with 14 bases in between. CDR3 sequence reads: CSVSRTILNTEAFF. In DNA form, the CDR3 reads TGCAGCGTCTCGAGGACAATACTGAACACTGAAGCTTTCTTT. Full variable domain (remainder filled in from reference TRBV29-1 and TRBJ1-1): SAVISQKPSRDICQRGTSLTIQCQVDSQVTMMFWYRQQPGQSLTLIATANQGSEATYESGFVIDKFPISRPNLTFSTLTVSNMSPEDSSIYLCSVSRTILNTEAFFGQGTRLTVV.

V gene TRBV4-1 combines with J gene TRBJ2-3, with a possible D match to TRBD2 (5 bases). Germline V gene lookup returns CDR1 MGHRA and CDR2 YSYEKL. Trimming stripped 0 bases from V and 1 base from J, with 23 bases between. This CDR3 is built from 20 residues. CDR3 sequence: CASSQDIPSRTFRGTDTQYF. In DNA, the CDR3 is TGCGCCAGCAGCCAAGATATACCTTCTAGGACTTTCCGTGGCACAGATACGCAGTATTTT.

In this sample, this clone turned up many times. Here the CDR3 DNA reads TGTGCCAGCAGCCTTCAGGGCGGGAACACTGAAGCTTTCTTT. Encoded protein: CASSLQGGNTEAFF. The chain uses TRBV5-5 and TRBJ1-1; D is possibly TRBD1 (5 bases). The V end lost 4 bases, the J end lost 1 base, and 11 bases lay between the germline ends. The germline V gene encodes CDR1 SGHKS and CDR2 YYEKEE (reference sequence). This CDR3 comprises 14 residues.

The V call is TRBV11-2, the J call TRBJ1-6; D gene uncertain. This CDR3 comprises 14 residues. V was pared by 2 bases and J by 6 bases, with 8 bases between. Germline CDR1 is SGHAT and CDR2 is FQNNGV. CDR3 sequence: CASSLMRVNSPLHF. The CDR3 nucleotides are TGTGCCAGCAGCTTAATGAGGGTTAATTCACCCCTCCACTTT. Variable domain in full (rest from reference TRBV11-2 and TRBJ1-6): EAGVAQSPRYKIIEKRQSVAFWCNPISGHATLYWYQQILGQGPKLLIQFQNNGVVDDSQLPKDRFSAERLKGVDSTLKIQPAKLEDSAVYLCASSLMRVNSPLHFGNGTRLTVT.

The chain combines TRBV7-9 with TRBJ1-3; a weak D match, TRBD1 (5 bases). This CDR3 comprises 18 residues. Per the germline V gene, CDR1 is SEHNR and CDR2 is FQNEAQ (reference sequence). Trimming took off 5 bases at V and 1 base at J, with 21 bases between the two ends. In DNA, the CDR3 is TGTGCCAGCAGCCTCTCGGGACTCTCTCCAATGTCTGGAAACACCATATATTTT. Encoded protein: CASSLSGLSPMSGNTIYF.

This clone was seen more than once but under ten times. This sequence joins TRBV6-5 and TRBJ2-2; no definite D call. The CDR3 sequence is 11 residues long. Trimming shortened V by 6 bases and J by 5 bases, and 4 bases separated the two germline ends. The germline gives CDR1 MNHEY, CDR2 SVGAGI. The CDR3 DNA follows: TGTGCCAGCAGCCAGACCGGGGAGCTGTTTTTT. As protein: CASSQTGELFF.

J is TRBJ2-2 and V is TRBV7-6, with D tentatively TRBD1 (6 bases). From germline, CDR1 is SGHVS and CDR2 FNYEAQ. CDR3 size: 15 residues. The ends were cut back, 5 bases at V and 6 bases at J, with 16 bases in the middle. CDR3 nucleotides: TGTGCCAGCAGCCCTCAAACAGGGAAGGCCGGGGAGCTGTTTTTT. The encoded protein is CASSPQTGKAGELFF.

J is TRBJ2-1 and V is TRBV5-4, with a tentative D call TRBD1 (6 bases). The V gene's germline CDR1 is SGHNT and CDR2 YYREEE (reference sequence). V was trimmed by 2 bases and J by 6 bases, leaving 9 bases between them. The CDR3 loop spans 13 amino acids. CDR3 protein: CASSFARGNEQFF. CDR3 in DNA: TGTGCCAGCAGCTTTGCCAGGGGCAATGAGCAGTTCTTC.

This clone was detected only once. The V gene is TRBV9, the J gene TRBJ1-2; 8 nucleotides match TRBD1. V dropped 3 bases and J dropped 7; count of bases not matched to a gene: 11. This CDR3 comprises 15 residues. Germline V gene data show CDR1 as SGDLS and CDR2 as YYNGEE. The CDR3 loop reads CASSAFPGTGLGYTF. CDR3 nucleotides: TGTGCCAGCAGCGCCTTTCCCGGGACAGGACTTGGCTACACCTTC.

The J gene is TRBJ1-2, the V gene TRBV7-8; D gene ambiguous. CDR1 SGHVS and CDR2 FQNEAQ come from the germline V gene. The CDR3 loop spans 12 amino acids. The ends were cut back, 5 bases at V and 4 bases at J, with 8 bases in the middle. This CDR3 reads CASSLPGYGYTF. DNA of the CDR3: TGTGCCAGCAGCCTTCCGGGCTATGGCTACACCTTC.

The rearrangement joins TRBV4-3 to TRBJ2-1; no firm D call. There are 14 residues in the CDR3. CDR1 and CDR2 from the germline V gene are LGHNA and YSLEER. The V end lost 1 base, the J end lost 5 bases, and 9 bases lay between the germline ends. CDR3 DNA: TGCGCCAGCAGCCAAGTCTACGTGCACAATGAGCAGTTCTTC. Translating gives CASSQVYVHNEQFF.

The chain employs TRBV6-5 and TRBJ1-1; 9 nucleotides line up with TRBD1. Germline CDR1 MNHEY, CDR2 SVGAGI. This CDR3 comprises 13 residues. V lost 5 bases and J lost 6; bases outside the gene matches: 4. Written as DNA, the CDR3 is TGTGCCAGCAGTCGGGACAGGGTGGCTGAAGCTTTCTTT. Translated: CASSRDRVAEAFF.

This clone was observed many times. The J gene is TRBJ2-7, the V gene TRBV6-5; 7 nucleotides match TRBD1. CDR1 and CDR2 (germline): MNHEY, SVGAGI. The CDR3 sequence is 14 residues long. Germline trimming cut 5 bases from V and 1 base from J; bases unmatched to any gene: 5. The chain's CDR3 is CASSRTGLSYEQYF. The CDR3 nucleotides read TGTGCCAGCAGTCGGACAGGTCTTTCCTACGAGCAGTACTTC.

The chain carries TRBV11-1 and TRBJ2-2; D not certain. This CDR3 spans 15 amino acids. Between the trimmed V and J ends, which lost 1 base and 4 bases, there was a span of 10 bases. CDR1 and CDR2 from the germline V gene are SGHAT and FQDESV (reference sequence). The CDR3 nucleotides read TGTGCCAGCAGCTTAGATCCGTTCCTCACCGGGGAGCTGTTTTTT. Protein product: CASSLDPFLTGELFF.